The clone carrying this T cell receptor (beta chain) was seen a handful of times. As yet, its antigen is unknown. The sample belongs to a study of CD8 T cells in ankylosing spondylitis. Findings and limits, study-wide: The study looked at matched synovial fluid samples from ankylosing spondylitis patients. Disease-linked clones were reported to be significantly enriched there. It appeared that ankylosing spondylitis blood was characterized by a TCR beta motif of several highly homologous variants.

Looked up from germline, CDR1 is SNHLY and CDR2 is FYNNEI. The J segment lost 8 bases and the V segment lost 5 bases, leaving 11 bases of the junction unmatched. The CDR3 consists of 15 residues. Libraries of TCR beta came from quantitative 5'-RACE with molecular barcodes. TCRdb recomputed calls from the 5' RACE reads with MiXCR, one row per CDR3 protein. The sample consists of hundreds of thousands of distinct CDR3 sequences, about 10% of them appearing once. Sequencing used blood, either unsorted or a sorted T cell fraction (not recorded which). The V and J genes are TRBV2 and TRBJ1-4; 7 bases line up with TRBD1. This sequence originates from a male donor with ankylosing spondylitis. The CDR3 nucleotides read TGTGCCAGCAGTCCCCCCCCCGACAGGGTCGAAAAACTGTTTTTT. Translation: CASSPPPDRVEKLFF.